The clone carrying this T cell receptor (beta chain) was picked up a small number of times. Some clones are missing from TCRdb's copy, which holds only in-frame ones; the method was immunoSEQ multiplex PCR. The sample includes approximately 300,000 clones, around 83% of them seen just once. The CDR3 spans 13 residues. From germline, CDR1 is LGHDT and CDR2 YNNKEL (reference sequence). Trimming left V 0 bases short and J 7 bases short, with 9 bases between. This entry comes from a study of blood T cell repertoires in COVID-19. About the study: Spain, Italy and the United States supplied samples that represented acute and convalescent COVID-19. From T cells, B-cell-depleted T cells, or PBMCs came the material, which was cDNA or gDNA.

Sequenced material: peripheral blood. The V gene is TRBV3-1 (or the pseudogene TRBV3-2), the J gene TRBJ1-2; TRBD1 is a possible D gene (5 bases). The clonotype originates from a woman between 45 and 60 years old with acute or convalescent COVID-19. As DNA, the CDR3 is TGTGCCAGCAGCCAAGATGAAGGGGCTGGCTACACCTTC. This sequence encodes CASSQDEGAGYTF.